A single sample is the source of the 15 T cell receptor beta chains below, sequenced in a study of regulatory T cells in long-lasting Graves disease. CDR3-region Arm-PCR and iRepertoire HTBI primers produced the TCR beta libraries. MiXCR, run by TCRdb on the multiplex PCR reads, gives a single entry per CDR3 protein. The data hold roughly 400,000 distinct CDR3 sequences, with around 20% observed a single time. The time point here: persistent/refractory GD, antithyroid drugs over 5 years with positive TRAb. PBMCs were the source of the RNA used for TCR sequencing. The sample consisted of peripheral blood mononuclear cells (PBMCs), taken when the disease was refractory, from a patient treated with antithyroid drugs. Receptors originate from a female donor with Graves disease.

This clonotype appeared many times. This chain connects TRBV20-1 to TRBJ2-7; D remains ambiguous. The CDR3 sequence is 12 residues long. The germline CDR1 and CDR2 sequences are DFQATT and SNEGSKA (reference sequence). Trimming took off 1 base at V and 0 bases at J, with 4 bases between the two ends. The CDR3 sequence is CSARGNSYEQYF. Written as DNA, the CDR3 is TGCAGTGCTAGAGGCAACTCCTACGAGCAGTACTTC.

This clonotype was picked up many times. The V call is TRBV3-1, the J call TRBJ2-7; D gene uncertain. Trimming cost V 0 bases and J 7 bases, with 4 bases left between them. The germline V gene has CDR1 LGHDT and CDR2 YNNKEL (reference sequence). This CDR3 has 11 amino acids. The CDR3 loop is CASSQESEQYF. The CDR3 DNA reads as TGTGCCAGCAGCCAAGAGAGTGAGCAGTACTTC.

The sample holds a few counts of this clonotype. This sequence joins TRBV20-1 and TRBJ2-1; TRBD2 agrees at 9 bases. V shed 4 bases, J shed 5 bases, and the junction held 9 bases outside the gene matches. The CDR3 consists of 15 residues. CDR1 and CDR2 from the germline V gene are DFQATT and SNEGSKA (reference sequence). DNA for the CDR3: TGCAGTGCTAAAAAGAGCGGGAGGAACGACAATGAGCAGTTCTTC. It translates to CSAKKSGRNDNEQFF.

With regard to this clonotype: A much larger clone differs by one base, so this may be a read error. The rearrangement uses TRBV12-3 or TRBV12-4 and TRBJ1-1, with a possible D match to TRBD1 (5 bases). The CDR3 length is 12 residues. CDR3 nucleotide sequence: TGTGCCAGCGGTTTAGACGACAGCGAAGCTTTCTTT. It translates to CASGLDDSEAFF.

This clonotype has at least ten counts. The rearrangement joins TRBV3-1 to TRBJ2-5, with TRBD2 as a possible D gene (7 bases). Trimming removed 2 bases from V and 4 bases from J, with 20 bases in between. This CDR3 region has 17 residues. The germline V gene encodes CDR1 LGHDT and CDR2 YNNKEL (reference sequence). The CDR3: CASSQRRGGGTRETQYF. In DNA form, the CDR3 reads TGTGCCAGCAGCCAAAGGAGGGGCGGGGGCACGAGAGAGACCCAGTACTTC.

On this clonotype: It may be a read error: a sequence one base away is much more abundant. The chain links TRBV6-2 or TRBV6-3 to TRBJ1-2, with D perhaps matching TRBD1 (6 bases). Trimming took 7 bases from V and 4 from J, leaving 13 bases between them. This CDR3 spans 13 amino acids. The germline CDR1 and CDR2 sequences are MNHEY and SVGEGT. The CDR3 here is CASNGGQGYGYTF. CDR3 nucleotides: TGTGCCAGCAACGGGGGGCAGGGCTATGGCTACACCTTC.

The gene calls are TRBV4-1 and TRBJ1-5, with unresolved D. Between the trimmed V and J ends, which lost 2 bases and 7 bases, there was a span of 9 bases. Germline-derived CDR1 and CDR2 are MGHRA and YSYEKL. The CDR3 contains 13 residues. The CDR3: CASSQSVHQPQHF. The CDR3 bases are TGCGCCAGCAGCCAATCTGTACACCAGCCCCAGCATTTT.

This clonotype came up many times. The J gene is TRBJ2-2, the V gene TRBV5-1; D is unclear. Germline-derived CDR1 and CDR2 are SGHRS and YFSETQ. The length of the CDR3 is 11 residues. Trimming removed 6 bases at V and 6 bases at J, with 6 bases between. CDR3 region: CASTGPGELFF. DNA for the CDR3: TGCGCCAGCACTGGGCCCGGGGAGCTGTTTTTT.

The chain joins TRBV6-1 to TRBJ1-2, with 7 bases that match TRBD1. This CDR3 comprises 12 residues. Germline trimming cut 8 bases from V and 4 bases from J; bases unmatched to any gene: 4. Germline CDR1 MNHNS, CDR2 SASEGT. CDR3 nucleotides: TGTGCCAGCCGGGACAGACCCTATGGCTACACCTTC. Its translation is CASRDRPYGYTF.

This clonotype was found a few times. The CDR3 here is CASSFIRAGSGNTIYF. DNA of the CDR3: TGTGCCAGCAGCTTTATCCGAGCGGGCTCTGGAAACACCATATATTTT. The gene calls are TRBV13 and TRBJ1-3; D is uncertain. The CDR3 is 16 residues long. The germline V and J ends were trimmed by 3 bases and 0 bases, with 12 bases remaining between them. Looked up from germline, CDR1 is PRHDT and CDR2 is FYEKMQ (reference sequence).

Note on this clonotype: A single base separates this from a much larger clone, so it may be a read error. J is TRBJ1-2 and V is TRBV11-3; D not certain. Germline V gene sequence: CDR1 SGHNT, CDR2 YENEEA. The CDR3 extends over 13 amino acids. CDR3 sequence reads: CTSSFPDGDGYTF. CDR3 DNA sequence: TGTACCAGCAGCTTTCCGGACGGTGATGGCTACACCTTC.

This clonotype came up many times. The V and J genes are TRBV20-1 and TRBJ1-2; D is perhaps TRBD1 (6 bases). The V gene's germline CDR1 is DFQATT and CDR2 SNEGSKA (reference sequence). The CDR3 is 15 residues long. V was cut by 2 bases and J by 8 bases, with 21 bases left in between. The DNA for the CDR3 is TGCAGTGCTAGAAGTTTCCAGGACAGTCAGCAAGGCTACACCTTC. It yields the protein CSARSFQDSQQGYTF.

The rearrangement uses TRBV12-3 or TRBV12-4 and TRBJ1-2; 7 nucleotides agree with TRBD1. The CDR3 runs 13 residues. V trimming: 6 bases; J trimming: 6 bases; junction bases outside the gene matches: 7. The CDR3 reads CASSRQGYDGYTF. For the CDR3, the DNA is TGTGCCAGCAGCAGACAGGGTTACGATGGCTACACCTTC.

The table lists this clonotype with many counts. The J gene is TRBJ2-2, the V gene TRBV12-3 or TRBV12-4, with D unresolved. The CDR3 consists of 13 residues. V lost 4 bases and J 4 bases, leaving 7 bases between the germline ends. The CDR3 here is CASSSRATGELFF. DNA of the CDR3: TGTGCCAGCAGTTCCCGGGCCACCGGGGAGCTGTTTTTT.

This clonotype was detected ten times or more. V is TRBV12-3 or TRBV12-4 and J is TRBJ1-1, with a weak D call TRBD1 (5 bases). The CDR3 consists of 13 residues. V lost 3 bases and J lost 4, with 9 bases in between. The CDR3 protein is CASSLGLSTEAFF. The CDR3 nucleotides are TGTGCCAGCAGTTTGGGGCTCTCCACTGAAGCTTTCTTT.